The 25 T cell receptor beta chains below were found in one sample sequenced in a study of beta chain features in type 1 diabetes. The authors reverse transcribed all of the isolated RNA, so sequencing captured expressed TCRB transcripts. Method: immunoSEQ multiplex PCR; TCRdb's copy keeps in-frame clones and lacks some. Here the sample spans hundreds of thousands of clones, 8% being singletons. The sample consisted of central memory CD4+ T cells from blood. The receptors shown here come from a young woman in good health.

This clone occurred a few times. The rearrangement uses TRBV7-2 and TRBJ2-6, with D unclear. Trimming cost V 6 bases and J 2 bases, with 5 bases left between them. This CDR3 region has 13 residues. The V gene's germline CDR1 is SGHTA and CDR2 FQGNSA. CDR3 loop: CASSPPGANVLTF. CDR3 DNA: TGTGCCAGCAGTCCCCCTGGGGCCAACGTCCTGACTTTC.

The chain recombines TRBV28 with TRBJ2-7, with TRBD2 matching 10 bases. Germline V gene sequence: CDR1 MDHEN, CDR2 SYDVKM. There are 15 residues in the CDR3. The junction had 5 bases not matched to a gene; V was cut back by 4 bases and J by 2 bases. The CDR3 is CASSSSGRGTYEQYF. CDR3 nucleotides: TGTGCCAGCAGTTCGAGCGGGAGGGGGACCTACGAGCAGTACTTC.

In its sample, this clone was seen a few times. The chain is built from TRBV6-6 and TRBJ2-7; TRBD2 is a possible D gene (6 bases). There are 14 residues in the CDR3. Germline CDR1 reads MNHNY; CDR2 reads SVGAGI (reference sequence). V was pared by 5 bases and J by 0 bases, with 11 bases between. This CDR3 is CASSNAGSSYEQYF. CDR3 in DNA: TGTGCCAGCAGTAACGCGGGGAGCTCCTACGAGCAGTACTTC.

The CDR3 here is CASSLLRETQYF. Written as DNA, the CDR3 is TGTGCCAGCAGCTTATTAAGGGAGACCCAGTACTTC. The rearrangement links TRBV7-3 to TRBJ2-5; no firm D call. Germline CDR1 reads SGHTA; CDR2 reads FQGTGA. CDR3 length: 12 residues. Trimming took off 2 bases at V and 5 bases at J, with 6 bases between the two ends.

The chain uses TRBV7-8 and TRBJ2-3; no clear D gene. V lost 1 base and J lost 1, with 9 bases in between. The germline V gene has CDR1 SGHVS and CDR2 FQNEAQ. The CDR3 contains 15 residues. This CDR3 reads CASSLDGYGTDTQYF. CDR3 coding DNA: TGTGCCAGCAGCTTAGACGGGTATGGCACAGATACGCAGTATTTT.

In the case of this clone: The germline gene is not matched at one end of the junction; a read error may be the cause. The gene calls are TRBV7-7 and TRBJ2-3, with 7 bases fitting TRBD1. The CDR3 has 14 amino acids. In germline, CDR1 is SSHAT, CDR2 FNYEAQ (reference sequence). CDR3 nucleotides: TGTGCTAGCAGCCCGACAGGGTTCACAGATACGCAGTATTTT. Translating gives CASSPTGFTDTQYF.

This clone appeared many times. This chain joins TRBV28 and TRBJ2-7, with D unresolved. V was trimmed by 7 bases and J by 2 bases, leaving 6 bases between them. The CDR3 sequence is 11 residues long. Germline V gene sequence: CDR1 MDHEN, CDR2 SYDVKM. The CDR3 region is CASTNPYEQYF. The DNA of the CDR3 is TGTGCCAGCACCAACCCCTACGAGCAGTACTTC. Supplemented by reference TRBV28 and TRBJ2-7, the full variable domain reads DVKVTQSSRYLVKRTGEKVFLECVQDMDHENMFWYRQDPGLGLRLIYFSYDVKMKEKGDIPEGYSVSREKKERFSLILESASTNQTSMYLCASTNPYEQYFGPGTRLTVT.

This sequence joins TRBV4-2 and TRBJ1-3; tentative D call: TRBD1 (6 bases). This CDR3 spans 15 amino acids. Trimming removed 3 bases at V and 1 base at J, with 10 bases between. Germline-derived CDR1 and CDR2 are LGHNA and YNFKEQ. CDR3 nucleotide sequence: TGTGCCAGCAGCCAGAAACAGGGTTCTGGAAACACCATATATTTT. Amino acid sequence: CASSQKQGSGNTIYF.

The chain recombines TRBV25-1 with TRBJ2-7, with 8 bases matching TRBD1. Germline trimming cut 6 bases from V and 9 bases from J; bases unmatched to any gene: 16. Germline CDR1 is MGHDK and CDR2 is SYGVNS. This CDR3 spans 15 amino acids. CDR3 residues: CASSRGGTGPPPQYF. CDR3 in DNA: TGTGCCAGCAGCCGAGGAGGGACAGGACCACCCCCGCAGTACTTC.

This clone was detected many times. CDR3 region: CASSPPQRGKNIQYF. The CDR3 coding sequence is TGTGCCAGCTCACCACCACAGAGAGGCAAAAACATTCAGTACTTC. The chain carries TRBV18 and TRBJ2-4; no reliable D call. The V end lost 0 bases, the J end lost 3 bases, and 9 bases lay between the germline ends. Germline CDR1 reads KGHSH; CDR2 reads LQKENI. The CDR3 totals 15 residues.

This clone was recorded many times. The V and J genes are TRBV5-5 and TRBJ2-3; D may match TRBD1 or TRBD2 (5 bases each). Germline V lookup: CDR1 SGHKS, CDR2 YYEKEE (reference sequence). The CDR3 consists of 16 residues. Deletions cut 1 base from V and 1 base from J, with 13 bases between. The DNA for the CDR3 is TGTGCCAGCAGCTTGCGACCGGGACGAGGCACAGATACGCAGTATTTT. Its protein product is CASSLRPGRGTDTQYF.

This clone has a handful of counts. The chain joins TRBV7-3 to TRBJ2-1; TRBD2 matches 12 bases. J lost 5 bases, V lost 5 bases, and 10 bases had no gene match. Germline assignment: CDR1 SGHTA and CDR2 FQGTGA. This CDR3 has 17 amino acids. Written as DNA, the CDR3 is TGTGCCAGCAGCCCCAGAGGGGGACTAGCGGGCCACAATGAGCAGTTCTTC. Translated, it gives CASSPRGGLAGHNEQFF. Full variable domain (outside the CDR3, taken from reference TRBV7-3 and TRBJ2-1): GAGVSQTPSNKVTEKGKYVELRCDPISGHTALYWYRQSLGQGPEFLIYFQGTGAADDSGLPNDRFFAVRPEGSVSTLKIQRTERGDSAVYLCASSPRGGLAGHNEQFFGPGTRLTVL.

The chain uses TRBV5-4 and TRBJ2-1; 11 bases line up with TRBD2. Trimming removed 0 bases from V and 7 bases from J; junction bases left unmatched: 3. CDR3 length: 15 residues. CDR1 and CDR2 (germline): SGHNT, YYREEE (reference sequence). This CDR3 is CASSLASGRLNEQFF. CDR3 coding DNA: TGTGCCAGCAGCTTGGCTAGCGGGAGGTTAAATGAGCAGTTCTTC.

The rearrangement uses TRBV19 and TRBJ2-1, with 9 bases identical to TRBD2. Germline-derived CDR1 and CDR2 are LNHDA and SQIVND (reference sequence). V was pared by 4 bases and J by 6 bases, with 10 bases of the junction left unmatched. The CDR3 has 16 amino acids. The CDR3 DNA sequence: TGTGCCAGTAGTACCCCCCAGGCGGGAGGGGGCAATGAGCAGTTCTTC. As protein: CASSTPQAGGGNEQFF.

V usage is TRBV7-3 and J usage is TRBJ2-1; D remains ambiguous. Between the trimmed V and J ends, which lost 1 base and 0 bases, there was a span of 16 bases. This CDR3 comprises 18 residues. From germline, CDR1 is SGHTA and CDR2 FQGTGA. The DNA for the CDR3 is TGTGCCAGCAGCTTAAGTAATAACGGGCTGAGCTCCTACAATGAGCAGTTCTTC. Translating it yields CASSLSNNGLSSYNEQFF. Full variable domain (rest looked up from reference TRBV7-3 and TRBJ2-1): GAGVSQTPSNKVTEKGKYVELRCDPISGHTALYWYRQSLGQGPEFLIYFQGTGAADDSGLPNDRFFAVRPEGSVSTLKIQRTERGDSAVYLCASSLSNNGLSSYNEQFFGPGTRLTVL.

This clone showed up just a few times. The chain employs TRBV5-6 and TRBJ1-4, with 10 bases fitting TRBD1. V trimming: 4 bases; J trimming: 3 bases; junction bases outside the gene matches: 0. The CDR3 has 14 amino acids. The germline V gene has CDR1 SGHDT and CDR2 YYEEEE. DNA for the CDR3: TGTGCCAGCAGCGGGACAGGGGCTAATGAAAAACTGTTTTTT. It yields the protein CASSGTGANEKLFF.

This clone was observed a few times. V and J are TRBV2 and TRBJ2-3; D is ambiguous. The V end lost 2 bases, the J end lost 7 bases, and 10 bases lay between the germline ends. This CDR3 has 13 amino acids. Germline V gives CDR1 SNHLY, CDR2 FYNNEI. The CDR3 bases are TGTGCCAGCAGTGAAAGCCCAGCACATACGCAGTATTTT. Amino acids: CASSESPAHTQYF.

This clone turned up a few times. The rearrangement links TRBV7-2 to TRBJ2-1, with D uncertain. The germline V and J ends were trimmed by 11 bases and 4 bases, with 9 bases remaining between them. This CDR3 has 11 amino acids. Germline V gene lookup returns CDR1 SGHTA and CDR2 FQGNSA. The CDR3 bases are TGTGCCTCTCGACTTTACAATGAGCAGTTCTTC. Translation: CASRLYNEQFF.

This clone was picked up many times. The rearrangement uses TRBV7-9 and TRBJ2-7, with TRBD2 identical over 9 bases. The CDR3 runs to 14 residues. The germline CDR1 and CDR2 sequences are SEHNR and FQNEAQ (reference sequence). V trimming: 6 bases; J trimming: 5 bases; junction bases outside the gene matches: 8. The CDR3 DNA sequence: TGTGCCAGCAGTGATGGCGGGAGGGGCCACGAGCAGTACTTC. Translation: CASSDGGRGHEQYF.

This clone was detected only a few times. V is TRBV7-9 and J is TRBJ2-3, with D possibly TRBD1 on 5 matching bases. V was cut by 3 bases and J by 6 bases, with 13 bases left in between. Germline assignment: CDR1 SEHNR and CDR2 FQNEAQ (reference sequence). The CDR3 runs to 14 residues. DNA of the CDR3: TGTGCCAGCAGCTTGGGGCAAGATGGGGATACGCAGTATTTT. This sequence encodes CASSLGQDGDTQYF.

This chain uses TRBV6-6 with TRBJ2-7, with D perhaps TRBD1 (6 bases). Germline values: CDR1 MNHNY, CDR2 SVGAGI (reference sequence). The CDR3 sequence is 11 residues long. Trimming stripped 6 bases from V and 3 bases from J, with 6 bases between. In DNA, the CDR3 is TGTGCCAGCAGGGACAGCTACGAGCAGTACTTC. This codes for CASRDSYEQYF.

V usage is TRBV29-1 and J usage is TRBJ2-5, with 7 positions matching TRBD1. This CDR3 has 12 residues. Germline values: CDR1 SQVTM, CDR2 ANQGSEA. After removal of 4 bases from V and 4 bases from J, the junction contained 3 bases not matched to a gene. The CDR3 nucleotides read TGCAGCGTTGGGCCAGGGGGAGAGACCCAGTACTTC. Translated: CSVGPGGETQYF.

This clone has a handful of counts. CDR3 coding DNA: TGTGCCAGCAGTTTAGCTAGCAGGGAGCAGTTCTTC. The encoded protein is CASSLASREQFF. The rearrangement links TRBV28 to TRBJ2-1; possible D gene TRBD2, 5 bases. Germline lookup yields CDR1 MDHEN and CDR2 SYDVKM. The length of the CDR3 is 12 residues. V lost 2 bases and J 10 bases, leaving 9 bases between the germline ends.

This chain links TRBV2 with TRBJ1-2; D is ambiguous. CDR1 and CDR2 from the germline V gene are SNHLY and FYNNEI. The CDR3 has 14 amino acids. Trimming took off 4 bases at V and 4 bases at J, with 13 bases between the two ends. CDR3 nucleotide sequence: TGTGCCAGCAGTGCCGAACAGCTTACCTATGGCTACACCTTC. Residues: CASSAEQLTYGYTF.

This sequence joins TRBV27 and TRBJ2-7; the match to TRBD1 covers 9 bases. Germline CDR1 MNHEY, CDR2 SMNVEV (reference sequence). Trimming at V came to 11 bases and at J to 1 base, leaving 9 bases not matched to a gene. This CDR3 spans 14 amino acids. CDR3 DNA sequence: TGTGCCGGCCGGGACAGGGTCTTTTCCTACGAGCAGTACTTC. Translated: CAGRDRVFSYEQYF.